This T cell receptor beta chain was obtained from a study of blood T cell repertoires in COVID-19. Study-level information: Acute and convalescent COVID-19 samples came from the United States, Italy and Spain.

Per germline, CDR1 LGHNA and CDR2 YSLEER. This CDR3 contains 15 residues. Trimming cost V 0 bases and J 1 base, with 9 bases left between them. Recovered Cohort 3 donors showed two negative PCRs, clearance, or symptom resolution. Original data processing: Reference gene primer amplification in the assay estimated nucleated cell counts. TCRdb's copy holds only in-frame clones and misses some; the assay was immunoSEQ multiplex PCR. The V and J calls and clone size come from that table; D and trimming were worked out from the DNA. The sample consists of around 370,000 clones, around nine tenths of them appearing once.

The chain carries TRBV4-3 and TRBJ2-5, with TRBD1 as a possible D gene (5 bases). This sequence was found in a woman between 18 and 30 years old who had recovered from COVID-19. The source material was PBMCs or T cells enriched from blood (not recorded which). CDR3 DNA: TGCGCCAGCAGCCAAGATCACAGGTTCCAAGAGACCCAGTACTTC. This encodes CASSQDHRFQETQYF.